The next 5 T cell receptor beta chains were all read from a single sample in a study of blood T cell repertoires in COVID-19. Sequenced by immunoSEQ multiplex PCR; TCRdb stores in-frame clones only, minus some. This repertoire shows about 140,000 clones, around 80% found once; its top ten account for under 9.5%. Sequences were obtained from peripheral blood. These receptor sequences come from an elderly woman in a cohort sampled during active or convalescent COVID-19.

This chain connects TRBV27 to TRBJ2-2; perhaps TRBD2 as D (5 bases). The CDR3 spans 15 residues. CDR1 and CDR2 from the germline V gene are MNHEY and SMNVEV (reference sequence). Trimming removed 8 bases at V and 6 bases at J, with 19 bases between. The chain's CDR3 is CASRRVGGLAGELFF. In nucleotides, the CDR3 is TGTGCCAGCCGCAGAGTAGGAGGATTGGCCGGGGAGCTGTTTTTT.

The chain has TRBV5-1 and TRBJ2-1; 7 bases map to TRBD1. Germline CDR1 is SGHRS and CDR2 is YFSETQ. The V and J ends lost 3 bases and 0 bases, in that order; junction bases with no gene match: 9. CDR3 length: 17 residues. CDR3 sequence reads: CASSSTGDRRSYNEQFF. DNA of the CDR3: TGCGCCAGCAGCTCAACAGGGGACCGACGCTCCTACAATGAGCAGTTCTTC.

The table lists this clone with a few counts. This sequence joins TRBV6-1 and TRBJ1-2, with a weak D call TRBD1 (5 bases). The germline V gene encodes CDR1 MNHNS and CDR2 SASEGT. The CDR3 is 14 amino acids. Trimming took off 4 bases at V and 6 bases at J, with 15 bases between the two ends. The CDR3 sequence: CASSVQAGFDGYTF. CDR3 DNA: TGTGCCAGCAGTGTACAGGCAGGGTTTGATGGCTACACCTTC.

The chain joins TRBV2 to TRBJ1-6; D unclear. Deletions cut 4 bases from V and 13 bases from J, with 14 bases between. Germline CDR1 is SNHLY and CDR2 is FYNNEI. The CDR3 loop spans 13 amino acids. The CDR3 DNA follows: TGTGCCAGCAGTGTGGTGCAGATTTCCCCCCTCCACTTT. Encoded protein: CASSVVQISPLHF.

The rearrangement links TRBV6-2 or TRBV6-3 to TRBJ1-2, with TRBD1 identical over 8 bases. The CDR3 extends over 12 amino acids. Germline-derived CDR1 and CDR2 are MNHEY and SVGEGT. V lost 4 bases to trimming and J lost 10 bases; unmatched junction nucleotides: 5. CDR3 DNA sequence: TGTGCCAGCAGTTTCAACAGGGGGTCCTACACCTTC. Protein: CASSFNRGSYTF.